The rows below give T cell receptor beta chains drawn from one sample of a study of blood T cell repertoires in COVID-19. TCRdb's table, derived via immunoSEQ multiplex PCR, lists solely in-frame clones and lacks some. The sample yields a few hundred thousand clones, approximately 85% seen once. Input material: PBMCs or T cells enriched from blood (not recorded which). Receptors were obtained from a woman aged 45-65 years who had recovered from COVID-19. CDR3s include the opening cysteine and the closing phenylalanine or tryptophan. A D gene is named only where the DNA matches it firmly. Expanded clones are given a class, and other clones once, few, many or no size at all.

D,size,V,length,J,DNA,CDR3
-,-,TRBV5-1,14,TRBJ1-4,TGCGCCAGCAGCTTGAGACAACGTAATGAAAAACTGTTTTTT,CASSLRQRNEKLFF
TRBD1,-,TRBV5-4,15,TRBJ2-7,TGTGCCAGCAGCTCACCGGGACAGGGTAGAATCGAGCAGTACTTC,CASSSPGQGRIEQYF
-,-,TRBV7-9,15,TRBJ1-4,TGTGCCAGCAGCTTAGGCCAACATACTAATGAAAAACTGTTTTTT,CASSLGQHTNEKLFF
TRBD1,-,TRBV19,19,TRBJ1-5,TGTGCCAGTAGTATAGATCTTAGGACAGGGGCTTGGAGCAATCAGCCCCAGCATTTT,CASSIDLRTGAWSNQPQHF
-,-,TRBV6-5,14,TRBJ1-2,TGTGCCAGCACCTTTCACGGGGCTAACTATGGCTACACCTTC,CASTFHGANYGYTF
-,-,TRBV20-1,14,TRBJ2-1,TGCAGTGCTAGTAACCTAGCGAATTACAATGAGCAGTTCTTC,CSASNLANYNEQFF
-,-,TRBV19,15,TRBJ2-7,TGTGCCAGTAGTCGGACGGAGGCCCGACCCTACGAGCAGTACTTC,CASSRTEARPYEQYF
-,-,TRBV13,15,TRBJ1-6,TGTGCCAGCAGCTTCGGCGGGGGCCCTAATTCACCCCTCCACTTT,CASSFGGGPNSPLHF
-,-,TRBV5-6,13,TRBJ2-7,TGTGCCAGCAGCTTGGCGGGTGGTAACGAGCAGTACTTC,CASSLAGGNEQYF
TRBD1,-,TRBV5-4,14,TRBJ2-1,TGTGCCAGCAGCCCCCCGGACAGGAACTATGAGCAGTTCTTC,CASSPPDRNYEQFF
-,few,TRBV20-1,11,TRBJ2-3,TGCAGTGAACTACGGATCGATACGCAGTATTTT,CSELRIDTQYF
-,few,TRBV3-1/TRBV3-2,16,TRBJ2-7,TGTGCCAGCAGCCAAGGGGGCACTAGCATAATGAACGAGCAGTACTTC,CASSQGGTSIMNEQYF
TRBD1,-,TRBV19,15,TRBJ1-1,TGTGCCAGTAGTATTTGGGACAGGGCGGGATCTGAAGCTTTCTTT,CASSIWDRAGSEAFF
-,-,TRBV18,13,TRBJ2-1,TGTGCCAGCTCAAGCGGGATCGACAGGGAGCAGTTCTTC,CASSSGIDREQFF
-,-,TRBV30,13,TRBJ1-5,TGTGCCTGGAGTACAGAGAGCAATCAGCCCCAGCATTTT,CAWSTESNQPQHF
TRBD1,-,TRBV6-5,14,TRBJ1-1,TGTGCCAGCAGCTTAACACAGGGGTACACTGAAGCTTTCTTT,CASSLTQGYTEAFF
-,-,TRBV28,14,TRBJ2-1,TGTGCCAGCACCTCTTCGGACAGCAGCAATGAGCAGTTCTTC,CASTSSDSSNEQFF
-,once,TRBV9,14,TRBJ2-7,TGTGCCAGCAGCTCCCGGGACACCCCCTACGAGCAGTACTTC,CASSSRDTPYEQYF
-,-,TRBV7-9,15,TRBJ2-2,TGTGCCAGCAGCTTAGCGGAGCAGTCTCCCGGGGAGCTGTTTTTT,CASSLAEQSPGELFF
-,-,TRBV24-1,14,TRBJ1-2,TGTGCCACCAGTGACCCTACTCGATTCTATGGCTACACCTTC,CATSDPTRFYGYTF
TRBD1,-,TRBV15,16,TRBJ2-3,TGTGCCACCAGCAGTTTTATGGACAGGGAAACAGATACGCAGTATTTT,CATSSFMDRETDTQYF
TRBD1,-,TRBV5-4,16,TRBJ1-4,TGTGCCAGCACCCCCGGAGGGATCGACAGGGGAGAAAAACTGTTTTTT,CASTPGGIDRGEKLFF
-,-,TRBV6-5,14,TRBJ1-5,TGTGCCAGCAGTCTTCAGGGAGGAGATCAGCCCCAGCATTTT,CASSLQGGDQPQHF
TRBD2,-,TRBV9,14,TRBJ2-3,TGTGCCAGCGGTATCGGGAGGGGGACAGATACGCAGTATTTT,CASGIGRGTDTQYF
TRBD1,-,TRBV28,16,TRBJ2-7,TGTGCCAGCAGTTTGCCTCTTTCGGGACAGGGAAACGAGCAGTACTTC,CASSLPLSGQGNEQYF
-,-,TRBV28,14,TRBJ2-7,TGTGCCAGCAGTTTACATAGCGCCTTCTACGAGCAGTACTTC,CASSLHSAFYEQYF
TRBD2,-,TRBV11-2,17,TRBJ2-1,TGTGCCAGCAGCTTACGCGCCCGGGACTACGCCTACAATGAGCAGTTCTTC,CASSLRARDYAYNEQFF
-,once,TRBV2,17,TRBJ1-5,TGTGCCAGCAGGAGACGAGTGGGGCAAAATAGCAATCAGCCCCAGCATTTT,CASRRRVGQNSNQPQHF
-,-,TRBV30,13,TRBJ2-2,TGTGCCTGGAGTACTCAGGGCCCCGGGGAGCTGTTTTTT,CAWSTQGPGELFF
TRBD1,once,TRBV28,16,TRBJ1-3,TGTGCCAGCAGTACACCGGGACAGGGGTCTGGAAACACCATATATTTT,CASSTPGQGSGNTIYF
TRBD1,-,TRBV5-4,16,TRBJ2-2,TGTGCCAGCACCCCCTGGGGGACAGGGAACACCGGGGAGCTGTTTTTT,CASTPWGTGNTGELFF
-,-,TRBV5-4,15,TRBJ2-3,TGTGCCAGCAGCTCTGCAACTTCTTTCACAGATACGCAGTATTTT,CASSSATSFTDTQYF
-,-,TRBV10-3,14,TRBJ2-4,TGTGCCATCAGTACAGAACAGGGAGTAAACATTCAGTACTTC,CAISTEQGVNIQYF